This T cell receptor beta chain stems from a study of T-cell memory formation after mild COVID-19. This clonotype was observed at least ten times. TCRalpha and TCRbeta libraries used 5'RACE with constant-segment primers and UMIs. One entry per CDR3 protein results from TCRdb running MiXCR on the 5' RACE reads. The sample carries fewer than 150,000 distinct CDR3 sequences, approximately 6.3% recorded once. The sample consisted of PBMCs or a T cell subset sorted from them (not recorded which). This sequence was found in an adult woman who had mild COVID-19 (a few samples of this study predate the infection). Cell type and time point are not known.

CDR3 sequence (DNA): TGCGCCAGCAGCTCCGGGGGTTACGAGCAGTACTTC. This gives the protein CASSSGGYEQYF. This chain uses TRBV5-1 with TRBJ2-7; D may be TRBD2 (6 bases). CDR1 is SGHRS and CDR2 is YFSETQ in the germline V gene. The CDR3 loop spans 12 amino acids. Trimming left V 3 bases short and J 4 bases short, with 8 bases between.